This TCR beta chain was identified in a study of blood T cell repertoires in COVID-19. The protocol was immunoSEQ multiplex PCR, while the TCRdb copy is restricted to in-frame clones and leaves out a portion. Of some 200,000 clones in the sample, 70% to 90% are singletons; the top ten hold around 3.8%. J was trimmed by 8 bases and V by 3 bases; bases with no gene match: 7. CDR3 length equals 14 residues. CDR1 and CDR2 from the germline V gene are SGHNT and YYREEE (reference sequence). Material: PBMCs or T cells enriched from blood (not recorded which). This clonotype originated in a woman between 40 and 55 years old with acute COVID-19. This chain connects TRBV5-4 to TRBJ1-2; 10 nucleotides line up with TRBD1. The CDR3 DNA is TGTGCCAGCAGCTCGGGACAGGGGATTGGAGGCTACACCTTC. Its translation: CASSSGQGIGGYTF.